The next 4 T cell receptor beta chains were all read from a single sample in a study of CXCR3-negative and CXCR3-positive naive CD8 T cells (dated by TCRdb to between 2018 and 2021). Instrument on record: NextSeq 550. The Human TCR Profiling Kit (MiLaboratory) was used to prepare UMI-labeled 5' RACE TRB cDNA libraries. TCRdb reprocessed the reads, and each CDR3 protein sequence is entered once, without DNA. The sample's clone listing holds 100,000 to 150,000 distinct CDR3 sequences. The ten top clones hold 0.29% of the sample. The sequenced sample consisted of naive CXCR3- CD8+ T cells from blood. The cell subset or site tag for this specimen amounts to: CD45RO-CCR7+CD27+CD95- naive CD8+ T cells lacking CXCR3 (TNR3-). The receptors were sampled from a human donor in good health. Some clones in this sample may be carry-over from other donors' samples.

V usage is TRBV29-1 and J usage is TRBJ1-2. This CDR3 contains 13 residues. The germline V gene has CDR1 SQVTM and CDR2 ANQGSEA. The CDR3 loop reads CSVLGVVDPGYTF.

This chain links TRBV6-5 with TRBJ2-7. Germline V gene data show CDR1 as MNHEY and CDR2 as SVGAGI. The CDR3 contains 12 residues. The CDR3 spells CASGFGPEEQYF.

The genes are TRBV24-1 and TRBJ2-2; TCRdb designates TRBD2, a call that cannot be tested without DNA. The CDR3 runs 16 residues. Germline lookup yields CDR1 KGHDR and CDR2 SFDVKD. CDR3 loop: CATSDFLAGAAGELFF.

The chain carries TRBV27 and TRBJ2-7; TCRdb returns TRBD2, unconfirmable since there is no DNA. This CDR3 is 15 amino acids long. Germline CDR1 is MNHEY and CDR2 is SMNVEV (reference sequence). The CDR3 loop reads CASSLSGTRIYEQYF.